Listed here are 30 T cell receptor beta chains from one sample, sequenced in a study of shared clonotypes between healthy human individuals. Sequencing was performed with immunoSEQ multiplex PCR; in TCRdb, only in-frame clones are kept and a portion is missing. Here the sample spans approximately 1,500,000 clones, 95% to 99% being singletons. Sequences were obtained from naive CD4+ T cells sorted from blood. Indicated subset: CD45RA+ positively selected. Receptors originate from a man aged 30 to 39 in good health.

The rearrangement links TRBV12-5 to TRBJ1-5; 7 nucleotides match TRBD1. Trimming removed 3 bases from V and 6 bases from J; junction bases left unmatched: 11. Per the germline V gene, CDR1 is LGHNT and CDR2 is FRNRAP. CDR3 length: 16 amino acids. CDR3 nucleotide sequence: TGTGCTAGTGGTTTTACCGACCAGGGGGAGAGTCAGCCCCAGCATTTT. Its translation is CASGFTDQGESQPQHF.

The chain combines TRBV30 with TRBJ1-2; D not certain. The germline V and J ends were trimmed by 0 bases and 8 bases, with 13 bases remaining between them. The germline V gene has CDR1 GTSNPN and CDR2 SVGIG (reference sequence). This CDR3 spans 13 amino acids. CDR3 sequence (DNA): TGTGCCTGGAGTGTACCTCTAGGGTTGGGCTACACCTTC. Encoded protein: CAWSVPLGLGYTF.

The CDR3 sequence: CASSDWDRGPYNEQFF. The CDR3 bases are TGTGCCAGCAGCGACTGGGACAGGGGGCCGTACAATGAGCAGTTCTTC. The rearrangement links TRBV11-2 to TRBJ2-1; 12 bases align to TRBD1. After removal of 5 bases from V and 4 bases from J, the junction contained 6 bases not matched to a gene. CDR3 length: 16 residues. In germline, CDR1 is SGHAT, CDR2 FQNNGV. Supplemented by reference TRBV11-2 and TRBJ2-1, the full variable domain reads EAGVAQSPRYKIIEKRQSVAFWCNPISGHATLYWYQQILGQGPKLLIQFQNNGVVDDSQLPKDRFSAERLKGVDSTLKIQPAKLEDSAVYLCASSDWDRGPYNEQFFGPGTRLTVL.

The chain combines TRBV7-3 with TRBJ2-1; 14 nucleotides align to TRBD2. The CDR3 covers 18 residues. CDR1 is SGHTA, CDR2 FQGTGA, per germline. V lost 5 bases, J lost 1 base, and 7 bases stayed unmatched. Here the CDR3 DNA reads TGTGCCAGCAGCCCAAGAGGGACTAGCGGGAGATCCTACAATGAGCAGTTCTTC. Its protein product is CASSPRGTSGRSYNEQFF.

This chain uses TRBV5-1 with TRBJ2-7; 7 positions agree with TRBD1. The CDR3 is 15 amino acids. J gave up 6 bases and V 4 bases, and 13 bases lay outside the gene matches. Looked up from germline, CDR1 is SGHRS and CDR2 is YFSETQ. CDR3 loop: CASSKDRSFPSEQYF. CDR3 nucleotide sequence: TGCGCCAGCAGCAAGGACAGGTCCTTCCCTTCCGAGCAGTACTTC.

The chain is built from TRBV18 and TRBJ2-5; D is uncertain. The CDR3 runs to 15 residues. The V end was cut by 0 bases, the J end by 4 bases, with 12 bases between. The germline gives CDR1 KGHSH, CDR2 LQKENI. Here the CDR3 DNA reads TGTGCCAGCTCACCACCGTCTGGGGTTGGAGAGACCCAGTACTTC. It yields the protein CASSPPSGVGETQYF.

V is TRBV7-3 and J is TRBJ2-1; the D gene is possibly TRBD2 (5 bases). Germline assignment: CDR1 SGHTA and CDR2 FQGTGA. V was cut by 4 bases and J by 7 bases, with 17 bases left in between. CDR3 length: 15 amino acids. The CDR3, as DNA: TGTGCCAGCAGCTCACTAGGTGGGGTTAGGAATGAGCAGTTCTTC. Its translation: CASSSLGGVRNEQFF.

The J gene is TRBJ1-5, the V gene TRBV15, with 11 nucleotides matching TRBD1. The CDR3 has 17 residues. Looked up from germline, CDR1 is LNHNV and CDR2 is YYDKDF (reference sequence). Unmatched junction bases numbered 7, after V lost 4 bases and J lost 2 bases. CDR3 in amino acids: CATSTDRGRAGNQPQHF. In DNA, the CDR3 is TGTGCCACCAGCACGGACAGGGGGCGGGCTGGCAATCAGCCCCAGCATTTT.

V usage is TRBV7-6 and J usage is TRBJ2-7; 11 bases are shared with TRBD2. CDR1 and CDR2 (germline): SGHVS, FNYEAQ. There are 17 residues in the CDR3. J gave up 0 bases and V 4 bases, and 8 bases lay outside the gene matches. CDR3 in DNA: TGTGCCAGCAGCTCGATCTCTAGCGGGGGGAGCTCCTACGAGCAGTACTTC. This gives the protein CASSSISSGGSSYEQYF.

The chain couples TRBV2 to TRBJ2-1; TRBD2 agrees at 9 bases. This CDR3 region has 13 residues. Germline CDR1 is SNHLY and CDR2 is FYNNEI. The V and J ends lost 7 bases and 3 bases, in that order; junction bases with no gene match: 1. The DNA for the CDR3 is TGTGCCAGCAAGACTAGCGGCTACAATGAGCAGTTCTTC. Protein sequence: CASKTSGYNEQFF.

The chain joins TRBV5-4 to TRBJ2-7, with 11 bases that match TRBD2. Germline V gene sequence: CDR1 SGHNT, CDR2 YYREEE (reference sequence). This CDR3 has 15 residues. V gave up 3 bases and J gave up 2 bases; unmatched junction bases: 4. CDR3 loop: CASSSSTSGAYEQYF. The CDR3 nucleotides read TGTGCCAGCAGCTCATCGACTAGCGGGGCCTACGAGCAGTACTTC.

This clone came up once. The chain recombines TRBV28 with TRBJ1-5; 11 bases align to TRBD1. The trim removed 6 bases at V and 8 bases at J, leaving 9 bases unmatched. The germline gives CDR1 MDHEN, CDR2 SYDVKM. The CDR3 sequence is 15 residues long. CDR3: CASSLGTGGLKPQHF. CDR3 nucleotides: TGTGCCAGCAGCCTCGGGACAGGGGGTCTTAAGCCCCAGCATTTT.

This clone has a single count. The V gene is TRBV9, the J gene TRBJ2-1; TRBD2 aligns across 8 bases. Germline V gene sequence: CDR1 SGDLS, CDR2 YYNGEE. The junction had 10 bases not matched to a gene; V was cut back by 5 bases and J by 9 bases. This CDR3 contains 14 residues. CDR3 in DNA: TGTGCCAGCAGTGTGGTAGCGGGATCAGGTGAGCAGTTCTTC. Amino acid sequence: CASSVVAGSGEQFF. Complete variable domain (other parts from reference TRBV9 and TRBJ2-1): DSGVTQTPKHLITATGQRVTLRCSPRSGDLSVYWYQQSLDQGLQFLIQYYNGEERAKGNILERFSAQQFPDLHSELNLSSLELGDSALYFCASSVVAGSGEQFFGPGTRLTVL.

This clone was seen just once. In DNA form, the CDR3 reads TGTGCCAGCAGTCCAGCGGGAGTGACCTACGAGCAGTACTTC. Its protein product is CASSPAGVTYEQYF. The genes are TRBV28 and TRBJ2-7; 8 positions agree with TRBD2. V lost 5 bases to trimming and J lost 2 bases; unmatched junction nucleotides: 5. This CDR3 contains 14 residues. Germline CDR1 is MDHEN and CDR2 is SYDVKM.

V usage is TRBV28 and J usage is TRBJ2-5; possibly TRBD1 for D (5 bases). Per the germline V gene, CDR1 is MDHEN and CDR2 is SYDVKM. This CDR3 has 12 residues. The V and J ends lost 6 bases and 4 bases respectively, with 9 bases between them. The CDR3 DNA sequence: TGTGCCAGCAGCCAGGGTGGAGAGACCCAGTACTTC. Amino acids: CASSQGGETQYF.

The CDR3 DNA reads TGTGCCAGCAATCTGGATTCTGGAAACACCATATATTTT. This codes for CASNLDSGNTIYF. The chain links TRBV28 to TRBJ1-3; D not certain. The CDR3 spans 13 residues. In germline, CDR1 is MDHEN, CDR2 SYDVKM. The V end lost 7 bases, the J end lost 1 base, and 8 bases lay between the germline ends.

For this clone: This sample includes further DNA sequences coding for the same CDR3. The CDR3 DNA reads TGCGCCAGCAGCCCGGGGGCAGGGGAGACCCAGTACTTC. Amino acids: CASSPGAGETQYF. This sequence joins TRBV5-1 and TRBJ2-5; D tentatively reads TRBD1 or TRBD2 (6 bases each). Germline loops: CDR1 SGHRS, CDR2 YFSETQ. The V gene lost 4 bases and the J gene lost 5 bases, with 12 bases spanning the gap. The CDR3 is made up of 13 amino acids.

CDR3 DNA: TGTGCCAGCGTTCAAGGTGGGGTTTCTTACAATGAGCAGTTCTTC. Protein product: CASVQGGVSYNEQFF. The chain couples TRBV7-2 to TRBJ2-1; D gene unclear. Germline CDR1 reads SGHTA; CDR2 reads FQGNSA. V gave up 8 bases and J gave up 4 bases, with 18 bases separating them. The CDR3 sequence is 15 residues long.

The rearrangement joins TRBV29-1 to TRBJ1-1; unclear D gene. From germline, CDR1 is SQVTM and CDR2 ANQGSEA. Trimming removed 7 bases at V and 1 base at J, with 10 bases between. The CDR3 has 12 residues. The CDR3 sequence is CSAFGENTEAFF. The DNA for the CDR3 is TGCAGCGCCTTCGGAGAGAACACTGAAGCTTTCTTT. Filled out from reference TRBV29-1 and TRBJ1-1, the complete variable domain reads SAVISQKPSRDICQRGTSLTIQCQVDSQVTMMFWYRQQPGQSLTLIATANQGSEATYESGFVIDKFPISRPNLTFSTLTVSNMSPEDSSIYLCSAFGENTEAFFGQGTRLTVV.

The rearrangement joins TRBV5-4 to TRBJ2-5, with TRBD2 identical over 7 bases. The germline V gene has CDR1 SGHNT and CDR2 YYREEE (reference sequence). CDR3 length: 14 amino acids. V trimming: 4 bases; J trimming: 5 bases; junction bases outside the gene matches: 8. The CDR3 reads CASSDGGSQETQYF. The CDR3 DNA sequence: TGTGCCAGCAGCGATGGCGGGAGTCAGGAGACCCAGTACTTC.

The chain carries TRBV7-3 and TRBJ2-5; D ambiguous. Trimming shortened V by 1 base and J by 6 bases, and 9 bases separated the two germline ends. The CDR3 extends over 13 amino acids. CDR1 and CDR2 from the germline V gene are SGHTA and FQGTGA. In DNA form, the CDR3 reads TGTGCCAGCAGCTTAAATTTCCTGCAGACCCAGTACTTC. It specifies CASSLNFLQTQYF.

This chain joins TRBV9 and TRBJ2-1, with D unclear. The germline V and J ends were trimmed by 3 bases and 2 bases, with 9 bases remaining between them. The CDR3 runs 14 residues. Germline V gene data show CDR1 as SGDLS and CDR2 as YYNGEE. CDR3 nucleotide sequence: TGTGCCAGCAGCGGACCGATCGCCTACAATGAGCAGTTCTTC. It is translated as CASSGPIAYNEQFF.

This clone has a single count. CDR3 in amino acids: CATSRGGIAGAMVEQYF. In DNA, the CDR3 is TGTGCCACCAGCAGAGGGGGAATAGCGGGAGCAATGGTCGAGCAGTACTTC. This rearrangement joins TRBV15 to TRBJ2-7; 9 bases map to TRBD2. CDR3 length: 17 residues. V shed 1 base, J shed 6 bases, and the junction held 13 bases outside the gene matches. The germline V gene has CDR1 LNHNV and CDR2 YYDKDF (reference sequence). Together with reference TRBV15 and TRBJ2-7, the CDR3 gives the full variable domain: DAMVIQNPRYQVTQFGKPVTLSCSQTLNHNVMYWYQQKSSQAPKLLFHYYDKDFNNEADTPDNFQSRRPNTSFCFLDIRSPGLGDTAMYLCATSRGGIAGAMVEQYFGPGTRLTVT.

The chain is built from TRBV6-5 and TRBJ2-1; 9 bases line up with TRBD2. In germline, CDR1 is MNHEY, CDR2 SVGAGI. This CDR3 has 15 residues. J lost 4 bases, V lost 4 bases, and 5 bases had no gene match. As DNA, the CDR3 is TGTGCCAGCAGTTTAGCGGGAGAACCTTACAATGAGCAGTTCTTC. This codes for CASSLAGEPYNEQFF.

The chain is built from TRBV14 and TRBJ2-7, with D hard to call. The CDR3 has 14 amino acids. Germline loops: CDR1 SGHDN, CDR2 FVKESK. V lost 1 base and J lost 3, with 10 bases in between. Written as DNA, the CDR3 is TGTGCCAGCAGCCAAGCATACAGTCTCTACGAGCAGTACTTC. Amino acid sequence: CASSQAYSLYEQYF.

The chain recombines TRBV9 with TRBJ2-4; D might be TRBD1 or TRBD2, each matching 5 bases. Deletions cut 3 bases from V and 8 bases from J, with 18 bases between. Germline CDR1 is SGDLS and CDR2 is YYNGEE. The CDR3 consists of 15 residues. Here the CDR3 DNA reads TGTGCCAGCAGCGCCTCTCCTGTCCGAGGGGACATTCAGTACTTC. It is translated as CASSASPVRGDIQYF.

The gene calls are TRBV27 and TRBJ2-1; the match to TRBD1 covers 7 bases. From germline, CDR1 is MNHEY and CDR2 SMNVEV (reference sequence). CDR3 size: 15 residues. Trimming at V came to 6 bases and at J to 7 bases, leaving 12 bases not matched to a gene. CDR3 DNA: TGTGCCAGCAGAACCAGGGGGAGCAGACCGAATGAGCAGTTCTTC. Amino acids: CASRTRGSRPNEQFF.

The rearrangement uses TRBV18 and TRBJ1-5, with D unresolved. Trimming removed 3 bases at V and 6 bases at J, with 12 bases between. Germline assignment: CDR1 KGHSH and CDR2 LQKENI. The length of the CDR3 is 14 residues. CDR3 sequence: CASSPSELAQPQHF. The CDR3 DNA reads TGTGCCAGCTCACCCTCGGAGCTGGCTCAGCCCCAGCATTTT.

CDR3 in amino acids: CASSQRRGAGEQYF. CDR3 nucleotides: TGCGCCAGCAGCCAACGAAGGGGCGCAGGGGAGCAGTACTTC. This chain joins TRBV4-3 and TRBJ2-7; tentatively, D is TRBD1 (5 bases). The CDR3 covers 14 residues. Germline-derived CDR1 and CDR2 are LGHNA and YSLEER. The V end lost 2 bases, the J end lost 7 bases, and 15 bases lay between the germline ends.

With regard to this clone: Other DNA sequences in this sample translate to the same CDR3. The J gene is TRBJ2-7, the V gene TRBV9, with D tentatively TRBD2 (5 bases). The CDR3 extends over 14 amino acids. V lost 4 bases and J lost 3, with 14 bases in between. Looked up from germline, CDR1 is SGDLS and CDR2 is YYNGEE. The CDR3 region has the DNA TGTGCCAGCAGCCCCACGGGGAGTAGCTACGAGCAGTACTTC. Its translation is CASSPTGSSYEQYF.